Below, 10 T cell receptor beta chains from the same sample are listed, as sequenced in a study of Tregs in tolerant kidney transplant recipients. The protocol was immunoSEQ multiplex PCR, while the TCRdb copy is restricted to in-frame clones and leaves out a portion. The profile shows approximately 100,000 clones, approximately 93% of them singletons. Sequenced material: CD4+ T cells from blood, taken before the transplant. All receptors come from a human donor who received a combined kidney and bone marrow transplant.

The chain combines TRBV5-1 with TRBJ1-2, with a tentative D call TRBD1 (5 bases). The length of the CDR3 is 14 residues. Trimming cost V 0 bases and J 3 bases, with 9 bases left between them. CDR1 and CDR2 (germline): SGHRS, YFSETQ. CDR3 DNA: TGCGCCAGCAGCTTGGCGGGGGAATACTATGGCTACACCTTC. Its protein is CASSLAGEYYGYTF.

This chain uses TRBV4-1 with TRBJ1-1; D is unresolved. The CDR3 spans 14 residues. Trimming stripped 2 bases from V and 4 bases from J, with 11 bases between. In germline, CDR1 is MGHRA, CDR2 YSYEKL. The DNA of the CDR3 is TGCGCCAGCAGCCAATACGAGGGAGGCACTGAAGCTTTCTTT. This sequence encodes CASSQYEGGTEAFF.

V usage is TRBV2 and J usage is TRBJ2-7, with D possibly matching TRBD1 (6 bases). V shed 3 bases and J shed 3 bases, with 18 bases lying between them. Per germline, CDR1 SNHLY and CDR2 FYNNEI. This CDR3 has 16 amino acids. The CDR3 sequence is CASSDSRRQDFYEQYF. Here the CDR3 DNA reads TGTGCCAGCAGTGACTCCCGTAGACAGGATTTCTACGAGCAGTACTTC.

CDR3 coding DNA: TGCGCCAGCAGCCAAGACACGCCGGGACACCCGAACTATGGCTACACCTTC. This gives the protein CASSQDTPGHPNYGYTF. The chain employs TRBV4-3 and TRBJ1-2, with TRBD1 as a possible D gene (6 bases). The CDR3 consists of 17 residues. CDR1 and CDR2 (germline): LGHNA, YSLEER. With 0 bases removed from V and 2 bases from J, the gap between germline ends came to 16 bases.

This clone is a singleton in its sample. The rearrangement joins TRBV15 to TRBJ2-7; no definite D call. The V gene's germline CDR1 is LNHNV and CDR2 YYDKDF (reference sequence). Trimming took off 0 bases at V and 3 bases at J, with 6 bases between the two ends. The CDR3 totals 13 residues. This CDR3 is CATSRDLHYEQYF. For the CDR3, the DNA is TGTGCCACCAGCAGAGATTTACACTACGAGCAGTACTTC.

J is TRBJ2-1 and V is TRBV27; 12 bases line up with TRBD2. Germline V lookup: CDR1 MNHEY, CDR2 SMNVEV (reference sequence). After removal of 5 bases from V and 9 bases from J, the junction contained 8 bases not matched to a gene. This CDR3 region has 15 residues. The CDR3 loop reads CASSTLAGGPREQFF. CDR3 nucleotides: TGTGCCAGCAGTACTCTAGCGGGGGGGCCGCGTGAGCAGTTCTTC.

The chain has TRBV2 and TRBJ2-3; D gene unclear. The CDR3 totals 12 residues. Germline V gene data show CDR1 as SNHLY and CDR2 as FYNNEI. Trimming stripped 6 bases from V and 2 bases from J, with 6 bases between. In DNA form, the CDR3 reads TGTGCCAGCAGCGACAACACAGATACGCAGTATTTT. Encoded protein: CASSDNTDTQYF.

V is TRBV2 and J is TRBJ2-1, with a possible D match to TRBD2 (7 bases). Germline V gene lookup returns CDR1 SNHLY and CDR2 FYNNEI. Trimming shortened V by 7 bases and J by 9 bases, and 16 bases separated the two germline ends. This CDR3 contains 13 residues. In nucleotides, the CDR3 is TGTGCCAGCAAGCGGGAAGGGGGTAGTGAGCAGTTCTTC. Translated, it gives CASKREGGSEQFF.

This chain uses TRBV5-1 with TRBJ2-3; maybe TRBD1 (6 bases). The CDR3 contains 17 residues. Germline CDR1 SGHRS, CDR2 YFSETQ. The ends were cut back, 4 bases at V and 6 bases at J, with 24 bases in the middle. For the CDR3, the DNA is TGCGCCAGCAGCCAGGGACAATTCCGATTTTATCTGGATACGCAGTATTTT. Encoded protein: CASSQGQFRFYLDTQYF.

As for this clone: In the same sample, other DNA sequences code for this CDR3. The V call is TRBV6-5, the J call TRBJ1-6; D is unclear. Germline-derived CDR1 and CDR2 are MNHEY and SVGAGI. The CDR3 has 13 amino acids. The V and J ends lost 0 bases and 13 bases respectively, with 10 bases between them. The CDR3 is CASSYSESSPLHF. The CDR3 nucleotides read TGTGCCAGCAGTTACTCGGAGTCGTCCCCCCTCCACTTT.